Below, 23 T cell receptor beta chains from the same sample are listed, as sequenced in a study of OX40 agonist ivuxolimab in advanced cancers. Only in-frame clones appear in the TCRdb table, and some are missing; sequencing was by immunoSEQ multiplex PCR. The table includes 20,000 to 25,000 clones, roughly 82% detected once. The starting material was CD4+ or CD8+ T cells sorted from blood, obtained in a trial of the OX40 agonist ivuxolimab. The receptors stem from an adult with an advanced solid tumor such as melanoma, head and neck, liver or kidney cancer.

This clone was observed once. The chain links TRBV28 to TRBJ2-3; 7 bases match TRBD1. This CDR3 region has 14 residues. The trim removed 5 bases at V and 8 bases at J, leaving 10 bases unmatched. Germline lookup yields CDR1 MDHEN and CDR2 SYDVKM. The CDR3 sequence: CASSRQGAVFTQYF. The CDR3 bases are TGTGCCAGCAGTCGACAGGGCGCAGTATTTACGCAGTATTTT.

The rearrangement uses TRBV11-2 and TRBJ1-4; D ambiguous. Trimming took 5 bases from V and 7 from J, leaving 17 bases between them. CDR1 and CDR2 from the germline V gene are SGHAT and FQNNGV. The CDR3 covers 15 residues. The CDR3 region is CASSPTLERVEKLFF. The CDR3 DNA sequence: TGTGCCAGCAGCCCTACCCTCGAACGGGTTGAAAAACTGTTTTTT.

The CDR3 coding sequence is TGTGCCAGCAGCTTTGCGGGGGACCTCTATGAGCAGTACTTC. Translation: CASSFAGDLYEQYF. The V gene is TRBV7-2, the J gene TRBJ2-7; 7 bases map to TRBD2. V was pared by 3 bases and J by 7 bases, with 9 bases of the junction left unmatched. CDR3 length: 14 residues. The V gene's germline CDR1 is SGHTA and CDR2 FQGNSA.

The chain links TRBV19 to TRBJ2-5, with a tentative D call TRBD1 (5 bases). Germline V gene data show CDR1 as LNHDA and CDR2 as SQIVND (reference sequence). V dropped 5 bases and J dropped 4 bases, with 14 bases sitting between them. This CDR3 has 14 amino acids. The CDR3 is CASSVGQLRETQYF. For the CDR3, the DNA is TGTGCCAGTAGTGTGGGGCAATTGCGAGAGACCCAGTACTTC. The full variable domain, completed using reference TRBV19 and TRBJ2-5, is DGGITQSPKYLFRKEGQNVTLSCEQNLNHDAMYWYRQDPGQGLRLIYYSQIVNDFQKGDIAEGYSVSREKKESFPLTVTSAQKNPTAFYLCASSVGQLRETQYFGPGTRLLVL.

This clone appeared a few times. The chain is built from TRBV10-2 and TRBJ2-5; 11 nucleotides agree with TRBD2. This CDR3 is built from 15 residues. V gave up 5 bases and J gave up 7 bases; unmatched junction bases: 9. The V gene's germline CDR1 is WSHSY and CDR2 SAAADI. CDR3 amino acids: CASSTGTSGVRTQYF. CDR3 DNA: TGCGCCAGCAGTACCGGGACTAGCGGTGTCCGGACCCAGTACTTC.

CDR3 sequence reads: CASSSTGQSETQYF. DNA of the CDR3: TGTGCCAGCAGCTCGACGGGGCAGTCGGAGACCCAGTACTTC. V usage is TRBV5-4 and J usage is TRBJ2-5; D is tentatively TRBD1 or TRBD2 (5 bases each). Germline lookup yields CDR1 SGHNT and CDR2 YYREEE (reference sequence). The CDR3 runs 14 residues. V lost 3 bases and J 5 bases, leaving 14 bases between the germline ends.

This sequence joins TRBV7-2 and TRBJ1-5; D gene ambiguous. CDR3 length: 14 residues. Germline V gives CDR1 SGHTA, CDR2 FQGNSA. Trimming pared 1 base from V and 6 bases from J, leaving 10 bases between. CDR3 in amino acids: CASSLGGTGQPQHF. The CDR3 DNA reads TGTGCCAGCAGCTTAGGGGGTACGGGTCAGCCCCAGCATTTT.

The V call is TRBV2, the J call TRBJ1-4, with D unresolved. Germline V gives CDR1 SNHLY, CDR2 FYNNEI. V shed 2 bases and J shed 3 bases, with 13 bases lying between them. The CDR3 is 16 residues long. CDR3 in amino acids: CASSETPYRPNEKLFF. As DNA, the CDR3 is TGTGCCAGCAGTGAAACCCCCTACAGACCTAATGAAAAACTGTTTTTT.

The chain joins TRBV6-1 to TRBJ2-5; maybe TRBD1 (5 bases). This CDR3 spans 14 amino acids. The V gene's germline CDR1 is MNHNS and CDR2 SASEGT. V dropped 6 bases and J dropped 3 bases, with 14 bases sitting between them. Here the CDR3 reads CASRDSVRKETQYF. Written as DNA, the CDR3 is TGTGCCAGCAGAGACAGCGTCAGGAAAGAGACCCAGTACTTC.

This chain links TRBV11-2 with TRBJ2-7, with D unclear. This CDR3 is 14 amino acids long. Germline V gene data show CDR1 as SGHAT and CDR2 as FQNNGV. Trimming removed 4 bases at V and 0 bases at J, with 10 bases between. The chain's CDR3 is CASSSDTSSYEQYF. The DNA of the CDR3 is TGTGCCAGCAGCTCCGACACGAGCTCCTACGAGCAGTACTTC.

The V call is TRBV14, the J call TRBJ2-5; 9 positions match TRBD1. The CDR3 has 15 amino acids. The germline gives CDR1 SGHDN, CDR2 FVKESK. The V and J ends lost 6 bases and 5 bases, in that order; junction bases with no gene match: 10. The CDR3 region has the DNA TGTGCCAGCAGTCACAGGGGGCGCCGGGGGGAGACCCAGTACTTC. Its translation is CASSHRGRRGETQYF.

The chain couples TRBV28 to TRBJ2-3; either TRBD1 or TRBD2 may fit D (5 bases each). CDR1 is MDHEN, CDR2 SYDVKM, per germline. Trimming removed 5 bases at V and 4 bases at J, with 10 bases between. This CDR3 has 13 residues. In DNA form, the CDR3 reads TGTGCCAGCAGTGAGGGGACCGCAGATACGCAGTATTTT. As protein: CASSEGTADTQYF.

A note on this clone: The junction differs from germline at one of its ends, possibly a read error. V and J are TRBV5-4 and TRBJ2-7, with D possibly matching TRBD1 (5 bases). The CDR3 runs 13 residues. Germline assignment: CDR1 SGHNT and CDR2 YYREEE (reference sequence). This chain's CDR3 is CASSQGVRDEQYF. CDR3 nucleotides: TGCGCCAGCAGCCAAGGGGTCCGTGACGAGCAGTACTTC. Filled out from reference TRBV5-4 and TRBJ2-7, the complete variable domain reads ETGVTQSPTHLIKTRGQQVTLRCSSQSGHNTVSWYQQALGQGPQFIFQYYREEENGRGNFPPRFSGLQFPNYSSELNVNALELDDSALYLCASSQGVRDEQYFGPGTRLTVT.

The gene calls are TRBV5-1 and TRBJ2-2; TRBD2 matches 12 bases. Germline lookup yields CDR1 SGHRS and CDR2 YFSETQ. Losses at the gene ends were 6 bases for V and 2 bases for J; bases not matched to a gene: 8. There are 17 residues in the CDR3. The CDR3 sequence: CASMMGLAGSNTGELFF. The CDR3 coding sequence is TGCGCCAGCATGATGGGACTAGCGGGTTCTAACACCGGGGAGCTGTTTTTT.

This clone was seen only once. This chain links TRBV4-1 with TRBJ2-7; 13 bases map to TRBD2. Trimming removed 0 bases from V and 0 bases from J; junction bases left unmatched: 8. Germline assignment: CDR1 MGHRA and CDR2 YSYEKL. The CDR3 has 19 amino acids. The CDR3: CASSQESLGTSGDSYEQYF. In DNA form, the CDR3 reads TGCGCCAGCAGCCAAGAGTCCCTAGGGACTAGCGGGGACTCCTACGAGCAGTACTTC.

There are a few counts of this clone. The chain employs TRBV10-1 and TRBJ2-1, with TRBD2 matching 13 bases. The V and J ends lost 2 bases and 12 bases, in that order; junction bases with no gene match: 4. There are 14 residues in the CDR3. Germline lookup yields CDR1 WNHNN and CDR2 SYGVQD (reference sequence). CDR3 sequence: CASSEGLAGAGQFF. As DNA, the CDR3 is TGCGCCAGCAGTGAGGGACTAGCGGGAGCTGGGCAGTTCTTC.

This chain joins TRBV5-4 and TRBJ1-1; D gene uncertain. In germline, CDR1 is SGHNT, CDR2 YYREEE (reference sequence). Trimming removed 1 base at V and 3 bases at J, with 7 bases between. This CDR3 has 13 residues. CDR3 DNA sequence: TGTGCCAGCAGCTTGACGGGGTACACTGAAGCTTTCTTT. Amino acids: CASSLTGYTEAFF.

The V call is TRBV2, the J call TRBJ2-1, with 8 nucleotides matching TRBD1. The CDR3 totals 14 residues. Germline V gene lookup returns CDR1 SNHLY and CDR2 FYNNEI. V gave up 8 bases and J gave up 0 bases; unmatched junction bases: 3. CDR3 sequence: CASQGAFSYNEQFF. As DNA, the CDR3 is TGTGCCAGCCAGGGGGCTTTCTCCTACAATGAGCAGTTCTTC.

This clone was counted only a few times. The chain combines TRBV19 with TRBJ2-3; D is undetermined. The CDR3 is 13 residues long. CDR1 is LNHDA, CDR2 SQIVND, per germline (reference sequence). V was cut by 7 bases and J by 3 bases, with 11 bases left in between. The CDR3 bases are TGTGCCAGTAATTCAGGCAGAACAGATACGCAGTATTTT. Translating gives CASNSGRTDTQYF.

Remarks on this clone: In the same sample, other DNA sequences code for this CDR3. The chain employs TRBV18 and TRBJ2-5; no firm D call. The germline V gene encodes CDR1 KGHSH and CDR2 LQKENI. The V end lost 1 base, the J end lost 4 bases, and 4 bases lay between the germline ends. The CDR3 has 12 residues. This CDR3 is CASSPLGETQYF. DNA of the CDR3: TGTGCCAGCTCACCACTTGGAGAGACCCAGTACTTC.

This clone was observed once. This chain connects TRBV4-2 to TRBJ2-2, with a weak D call TRBD1 (5 bases). This CDR3 is built from 16 residues. Germline V lookup: CDR1 LGHNA, CDR2 YNFKEQ. V gave up 3 bases and J gave up 1 base, with 12 bases separating them. For the CDR3, the DNA is TGTGCCAGCAGCCACGTCGACAGTAGGAACACCGGGGAGCTGTTTTTT. Residues: CASSHVDSRNTGELFF.

The rearrangement links TRBV6-1 to TRBJ2-7, with 10 bases fitting TRBD1. The junction had 8 bases not matched to a gene; V was cut back by 7 bases and J by 2 bases. Germline CDR1 is MNHNS and CDR2 is SASEGT. The CDR3 is made up of 15 amino acids. The CDR3 loop reads CASTFWGTGAYEQYF. The CDR3 DNA sequence: TGTGCCAGCACCTTCTGGGGGACAGGGGCCTACGAGCAGTACTTC.

By share of the sample, this clone is medium-sized. The chain carries TRBV9 and TRBJ2-1; 9 bases match TRBD1. Unmatched junction bases numbered 8, after V lost 0 bases and J lost 10 bases. CDR3 length equals 15 residues. Looked up from germline, CDR1 is SGDLS and CDR2 is YYNGEE. The CDR3 bases are TGTGCCAGCAGCGTAGACGGACAGGGGAGAGAAGAGCAGTTCTTC. It encodes CASSVDGQGREEQFF.